This passage covers 24 T cell receptor beta chains from one sample sequenced in a study of CD8 T cells in Susac syndrome. Reverse transcription of roughly 0.5 to 1 ug RNA used random hexamers. Via MiXCR, TCRdb re-called the immunoSEQ multiplex PCR reads, giving one row per CDR3 protein. The repertoire holds approximately 110,000 distinct CDR3 sequences, with around 94% as singletons. Sequencing was carried out using CD4+ T cells from PBMCs. Every receptor here comes from a human donor in good health.

The chain carries TRBV7-9 and TRBJ2-7; D not certain. This CDR3 is built from 15 residues. Germline V lookup: CDR1 SEHNR, CDR2 FQNEAQ (reference sequence). Trimming cost V 6 bases and J 5 bases, with 20 bases left between them. The CDR3 protein is CASSRPGSSLNEQYF. Here the CDR3 DNA reads TGTGCCAGCAGTCGCCCCGGGTCCTCTCTCAACGAGCAGTACTTC.

This chain joins TRBV29-1 and TRBJ2-3; D ambiguous. Germline CDR1 and CDR2: SQVTM and ANQGSEA. Trimming took off 6 bases at V and 4 bases at J, with 14 bases between the two ends. The length of the CDR3 is 13 residues. The CDR3 loop reads CSVDLGLPDTQYF. CDR3 coding DNA: TGCAGCGTAGACCTCGGCCTCCCAGATACGCAGTATTTT.

The genes are TRBV29-1 and TRBJ1-1, with 7 bases matching TRBD1. The CDR3 sequence is 13 residues long. Looked up from germline, CDR1 is SQVTM and CDR2 is ANQGSEA. Trimming cost V 8 bases and J 0 bases; bases outside gene matches: 6. The CDR3 is CSFRDSMNTEAFF. CDR3 in DNA: TGCAGCTTCCGGGACAGCATGAACACTGAAGCTTTCTTT.

This clonotype was found once. This sequence joins TRBV12-5 and TRBJ1-2, with D maybe TRBD1 (5 bases). With 2 bases removed from V and 4 bases from J, the gap between germline ends came to 14 bases. CDR1 and CDR2 (germline): LGHNT, FRNRAP. CDR3 length: 15 amino acids. The CDR3 coding sequence is TGTGCTAGTGGTTTGCCGAAACTGGGGCCCTATGGCTACACCTTC. Residues: CASGLPKLGPYGYTF.

This rearrangement joins TRBV5-6 to TRBJ2-7, with TRBD1 as a possible D gene (5 bases). The CDR3 runs 14 residues. Germline values: CDR1 SGHDT, CDR2 YYEEEE. Trimming removed 0 bases from V and 4 bases from J, with 11 bases in between. DNA of the CDR3: TGTGCCAGCAGCTTGGCAGGGCAGGAGTACGAGCAGTACTTC. Protein sequence: CASSLAGQEYEQYF. Supplemented by reference TRBV5-6 and TRBJ2-7, the full variable domain reads DAGVTQSPTHLIKTRGQQVTLRCSPKSGHDTVSWYQQALGQGPQFIFQYYEEEERQRGNFPDRFSGHQFPNYSSELNVNALLLGDSALYLCASSLAGQEYEQYFGPGTRLTVT.

In DNA form, the CDR3 reads TGTGCCAGCAGTTTGACAGGTACTAGAGTCGGAGGCTACACCTTC. Translated: CASSLTGTRVGGYTF. The chain carries TRBV13 and TRBJ1-2; D possibly corresponds to TRBD1 (6 bases). The length of the CDR3 is 15 residues. With 6 bases removed from V and 8 bases from J, the gap between germline ends came to 22 bases. Germline V lookup: CDR1 PRHDT, CDR2 FYEKMQ (reference sequence).

The V and J genes are TRBV6-1 and TRBJ1-2; D is undetermined. This CDR3 has 17 amino acids. Trimming took off 6 bases at V and 0 bases at J, with 20 bases between the two ends. Germline loops: CDR1 MNHNS, CDR2 SASEGT. The CDR3 DNA reads as TGTGCCAGCAGAGGAATCCAGGCTGCTGGATCTAACTATGGCTACACCTTC. Amino acid sequence: CASRGIQAAGSNYGYTF.

The chain couples TRBV4-3 to TRBJ1-5; D gene unclear. The CDR3 consists of 13 residues. V gave up 4 bases and J gave up 5 bases, with 9 bases separating them. In germline, CDR1 is LGHNA, CDR2 YSLEER. CDR3 amino acids: CASSPNSDQPQHF. CDR3 bases: TGCGCCAGCAGCCCAAACAGCGATCAGCCCCAGCATTTT.

The CDR3 DNA is TGTGCCAGCAGTTTAAATTCCAACGTCCTGACTTTC. Translating it yields CASSLNSNVLTF. The J gene is TRBJ2-6, the V gene TRBV12-3 or TRBV12-4; the D is unclear. This CDR3 is 12 amino acids long. V dropped 2 bases and J dropped 8 bases, with 4 bases sitting between them.

The chain uses TRBV7-8 and TRBJ2-2, with TRBD1 matching over 7 bases. The CDR3 covers 14 residues. Trimming took 11 bases from V and 2 from J; bases not matched to a gene: 8. Germline V gene data show CDR1 as SGHVS and CDR2 as FQNEAQ. Here the CDR3 reads CAVTGARNTGELFF. The CDR3 region has the DNA TGTGCCGTCACAGGGGCTAGAAACACCGGGGAGCTGTTTTTT.

The chain links TRBV23-1 to TRBJ1-2, with TRBD1 as a possible D gene (5 bases). TRBV23-1 is an open reading frame, and its role is uncertain. The CDR3 is 14 residues long. Trimming took 2 bases from V and 0 from J, leaving 7 bases between them. CDR3 in DNA: TGCGCCAGCAGTCAAACAGGCCCTAACTATGGCTACACCTTC. As protein: CASSQTGPNYGYTF.

The chain combines TRBV12-3 or TRBV12-4 with TRBJ1-5; 11 nucleotides line up with TRBD1. The length of the CDR3 is 18 residues. V was pared by 5 bases and J by 0 bases, with 9 bases of the junction left unmatched. The chain's CDR3 is CASSPGTGGFPSNQPQHF. The CDR3 region has the DNA TGTGCCAGCAGTCCCGGGACAGGGGGTTTCCCTAGCAATCAGCCCCAGCATTTT.

The chain is built from TRBV5-1 and TRBJ2-2; the D gene is possibly TRBD1 (6 bases). Germline loops: CDR1 SGHRS, CDR2 YFSETQ. V was clipped by 0 bases and J by 6 bases, with 12 bases between them. The CDR3 totals 15 residues. CDR3 amino acids: CASSLEQGRAGELFF. Written as DNA, the CDR3 is TGCGCCAGCAGCTTGGAGCAGGGGAGAGCCGGGGAGCTGTTTTTT.

The chain employs TRBV29-1 and TRBJ2-2; the match to TRBD2 covers 8 bases. Trimming cost V 7 bases and J 4 bases; bases outside gene matches: 5. Germline CDR1 and CDR2: SQVTM and ANQGSEA. The CDR3 runs to 13 residues. The CDR3 nucleotides read TGCAGCGGGTGGGGACTAGGCACCGGGGAGCTGTTTTTT. Its protein is CSGWGLGTGELFF.

The chain employs TRBV27 and TRBJ1-1; TRBD1 matches at 7 bases. V lost 5 bases and J lost 4; bases outside the gene matches: 1. Germline CDR1 MNHEY, CDR2 SMNVEV (reference sequence). The CDR3 extends over 12 amino acids. CDR3 sequence: CASSNRGTEAFF. In nucleotides, the CDR3 is TGTGCCAGCAGTAACAGGGGCACTGAAGCTTTCTTT.

The V and J genes are TRBV7-9 and TRBJ1-2, with D tentatively TRBD1 (6 bases). Trimming shortened V by 5 bases and J by 2 bases, and 15 bases separated the two germline ends. The CDR3 consists of 15 residues. In germline, CDR1 is SEHNR, CDR2 FQNEAQ (reference sequence). CDR3 in amino acids: CASSPDEGVNYGYTF. Here the CDR3 DNA reads TGTGCCAGCAGCCCCGATGAGGGGGTAAACTATGGCTACACCTTC.

The gene calls are TRBV2 and TRBJ1-5; D ambiguous. Germline V gives CDR1 SNHLY, CDR2 FYNNEI. V was cut by 3 bases and J by 4 bases, with 13 bases left in between. The CDR3 length is 15 residues. The CDR3 reads CASSDSSRGNQPQHF. In nucleotides, the CDR3 is TGTGCCAGCAGTGATTCATCGCGGGGAAATCAGCCCCAGCATTTT.

The chain has TRBV18 and TRBJ2-7, with D tentatively TRBD1 (5 bases). The germline V gene encodes CDR1 KGHSH and CDR2 LQKENI. This CDR3 spans 14 amino acids. V lost 2 bases to trimming and J lost 2 bases, with 10 bases between them. The CDR3 DNA reads TGTGCCAGCTCACCAGGAGCAGGGACCTACGAGCAGTACTTC. Amino acid sequence: CASSPGAGTYEQYF.

A single count supports this clonotype. V gene TRBV3-1 combines with J gene TRBJ2-2, with 9 bases aligning to TRBD1. Germline V CDR1 and CDR2: LGHDT, YNNKEL (reference sequence). The J segment lost 4 bases and the V segment lost 3 bases, leaving 3 bases of the junction unmatched. This CDR3 is built from 15 residues. As DNA, the CDR3 is TGTGCCAGCAGCCATTGGGACAGGGCCACCGGGGAGCTGTTTTTT. This encodes CASSHWDRATGELFF.

The V gene is TRBV9, the J gene TRBJ2-7, with D perhaps given as TRBD1 or TRBD2 (7 bases each). Trimming shortened V by 0 bases and J by 7 bases, and 20 bases separated the two germline ends. Germline loops: CDR1 SGDLS, CDR2 YYNGEE. This CDR3 is built from 16 residues. The CDR3 loop reads CASSVAQGGGMEEQYF. DNA for the CDR3: TGTGCCAGCAGCGTAGCTCAGGGGGGGGGAATGGAGGAGCAGTACTTC.

This sequence joins TRBV20-1 and TRBJ1-1; a possible D gene is TRBD1 (5 bases). Germline V CDR1 and CDR2: DFQATT, SNEGSKA (reference sequence). V lost 3 bases and J 6 bases, leaving 20 bases between the germline ends. The CDR3 consists of 15 residues. In nucleotides, the CDR3 is TGCAGTGCTAGTCCCGGGTCACGGTGGGGCGCTGAAGCTTTCTTT. Translation gives CSASPGSRWGAEAFF.

This chain links TRBV30 with TRBJ2-7; 9 bases line up with TRBD1. There are 14 residues in the CDR3. CDR1 and CDR2 from the germline V gene are GTSNPN and SVGIG (reference sequence). The junction had 6 bases not matched to a gene; V was cut back by 1 base and J by 5 bases. CDR3 region: CAWSGRQGVNEQYF. The CDR3 region has the DNA TGTGCCTGGAGTGGCCGACAGGGGGTCAACGAGCAGTACTTC. The whole variable domain, remainder taken from reference TRBV30 and TRBJ2-7, is SQTIHQWPATLVQPVGSPLSLECTVEGTSNPNLYWYRQAAGRGLQLLFYSVGIGQISSEVPQNLSASRPQDRQFILSSKKLLLSDSGFYLCAWSGRQGVNEQYFGPGTRLTVT.

The chain joins TRBV19 to TRBJ1-2, with unresolved D. The CDR3 consists of 12 residues. From germline, CDR1 is LNHDA and CDR2 SQIVND (reference sequence). V lost 6 bases to trimming and J lost 6 bases, with 11 bases between them. The CDR3 protein is CASSPNKNGYTF. DNA for the CDR3: TGTGCCAGTAGCCCAAACAAGAATGGCTACACCTTC.

This chain joins TRBV5-1 and TRBJ1-4; perhaps TRBD1 as D (5 bases). Trimming took off 3 bases at V and 4 bases at J, with 16 bases between the two ends. The CDR3 is made up of 16 amino acids. Germline CDR1 SGHRS, CDR2 YFSETQ. The CDR3 DNA is TGCGCCAGCAGCTCCATGGCATCGGGGGGTAATGAAAAACTGTTTTTT. Translated: CASSSMASGGNEKLFF.